The 25 T cell receptor beta chains given below trace back to one sample, sequenced in a study of cytomegalovirus exposure and HLA in healthy donors (dated by TCRdb to about 2017). The library was prepared using the immunoSEQ multiplex PCR assay. For the multiplex PCR, a mixture combining 60 forward primers for TCR Vbeta segments and 13 reverse primers for TCR Jbeta segments was used. TCRdb obtained this table from immuneACCESS and retained in-frame rearrangements with V and J assigned. These tables miss some clones; where compared with another copy, unresolved V genes account for less than half of the shortfall, and the remainder is unexplained. The sample yields around 130,000 clones; around 66% were counted once. Jointly, the top ten make up more than 6.5% of the sample. The sequencing input was PBMCs. The receptors stem from a woman between 40 and 50 years old in good health and CMV-seropositive.

The chain is built from TRBV5-1 and TRBJ2-6; 7 nucleotides line up with TRBD1. The trim removed 5 bases at V and 3 bases at J, leaving 2 bases unmatched. CDR3 length equals 14 residues. Germline V lookup: CDR1 SGHRS, CDR2 YFSETQ. The CDR3 sequence: CASRRTGGANVLTF. CDR3 nucleotide sequence: TGCGCCAGCAGACGGACAGGTGGGGCCAACGTCCTGACTTTC.

This clone was counted once. V usage is TRBV7-9 and J usage is TRBJ2-1; 10 nucleotides line up with TRBD2. V lost 5 bases and J lost 6; bases outside the gene matches: 16. The CDR3 is 18 amino acids. Germline V gene lookup returns CDR1 SEHNR and CDR2 FQNEAQ (reference sequence). The CDR3 is CASSPQAAGGPFGNEQFF. Written as DNA, the CDR3 is TGTGCCAGCAGCCCCCAGGCAGCGGGGGGGCCATTCGGCAATGAGCAGTTCTTC.

As regards this clone: An end of the junction differs from the germline gene, which may be a read error. The identical CDR3 is also encoded by other nucleotide sequences in the sample. The chain joins TRBV6-1 to TRBJ1-1, with TRBD1 matching over 12 bases. Germline V gives CDR1 MNHNS, CDR2 SASEGT. CDR3 length: 15 residues. Here the CDR3 reads CASSGPGQGAGQAFF. CDR3 in DNA: TGTGCCAGCAGCGGGCCGGGACAGGGGGCGGGGCAAGCCTTCTTT.

This chain links TRBV5-6 with TRBJ1-1, with TRBD1 identical over 10 bases. Germline-derived CDR1 and CDR2 are SGHDT and YYEEEE. The CDR3 sequence is 13 residues long. Losses at the gene ends were 4 bases for V and 5 bases for J; bases not matched to a gene: 2. The CDR3: CASSPGQGTEAFF. The CDR3 coding sequence is TGTGCCAGCAGCCCGGGACAGGGGACTGAAGCTTTCTTT.

The chain is built from TRBV4-1 and TRBJ1-6, with 9 positions matching TRBD1. The CDR3 has 17 amino acids. The germline V gene has CDR1 MGHRA and CDR2 YSYEKL. Germline trimming cut 0 bases from V and 3 bases from J; bases unmatched to any gene: 3. The CDR3 DNA reads as TGCGCCAGCAGCCAAGACGCGACAGGGGGCTATAATTCACCCCTCCACTTT. Its protein is CASSQDATGGYNSPLHF.

This clone is a singleton in its sample. This sequence joins TRBV6-6 and TRBJ1-5; 7 positions agree with TRBD1. Germline CDR1 reads MNHNY; CDR2 reads SVGAGI (reference sequence). The CDR3 consists of 16 residues. J gave up 3 bases and V 6 bases, and 11 bases lay outside the gene matches. The CDR3 region is CASRGWQGVDNQPQHF. For the CDR3, the DNA is TGTGCCAGCAGAGGGTGGCAGGGGGTTGACAATCAGCCCCAGCATTTT.

This clone has more than one count but fewer than ten. V is TRBV15 and J is TRBJ2-7; D might be TRBD1 (6 bases). Germline loops: CDR1 LNHNV, CDR2 YYDKDF (reference sequence). The CDR3 is made up of 15 amino acids. V lost 5 bases to trimming and J lost 3 bases, with 17 bases between them. CDR3 DNA sequence: TGTGCCACCAGCGGACGTCTACAGGGTTACTACGAGCAGTACTTC. It encodes CATSGRLQGYYEQYF.

The rearrangement links TRBV6-1 to TRBJ2-7, with TRBD2 as a possible D gene (7 bases). Trimming pared 6 bases from V and 2 bases from J, leaving 14 bases between. Germline CDR1 MNHNS, CDR2 SASEGT. This CDR3 has 14 amino acids. Here the CDR3 DNA reads TGTGCCAGCAGGCTGGGGGGGCTCCCCTACGAGCAGTACTTC. This encodes CASRLGGLPYEQYF.

V usage is TRBV19 and J usage is TRBJ1-2; D remains ambiguous. V lost 5 bases to trimming and J lost 1 base, with 11 bases between them. Germline V CDR1 and CDR2: LNHDA, SQIVND (reference sequence). This CDR3 is 14 amino acids long. CDR3 DNA sequence: TGTGCCAGTAGTCTACTAGAGAGTAACTATGGCTACACCTTC. The encoded protein is CASSLLESNYGYTF. The complete variable domain, with remaining parts taken from reference TRBV19 and TRBJ1-2, reads DGGITQSPKYLFRKEGQNVTLSCEQNLNHDAMYWYRQDPGQGLRLIYYSQIVNDFQKGDIAEGYSVSREKKESFPLTVTSAQKNPTAFYLCASSLLESNYGYTFGSGTRLTVV.

The rearrangement links TRBV19 to TRBJ1-5; 10 bases are a match to TRBD1. Germline V CDR1 and CDR2: LNHDA, SQIVND (reference sequence). The J segment lost 5 bases and the V segment lost 3 bases, leaving 4 bases of the junction unmatched. The CDR3 has 15 residues. The CDR3 sequence: CASSIVGQGDQPQHF. CDR3 DNA sequence: TGTGCCAGTAGTATCGTAGGACAGGGGGATCAGCCCCAGCATTTT.

The chain has TRBV27 and TRBJ2-1, with a tentative D call TRBD2 (6 bases). Germline CDR1 reads MNHEY; CDR2 reads SMNVEV (reference sequence). Trimming took off 3 bases at V and 12 bases at J, with 27 bases between the two ends. This CDR3 contains 17 residues. The DNA for the CDR3 is TGTGCCAGCAGTTTTGTCGGGGACGATCATTGGAGGGGTGGGCAGTTCTTC. Translated: CASSFVGDDHWRGGQFF.

The V gene is TRBV28, the J gene TRBJ2-5; 7 positions agree with TRBD1. V shed 6 bases and J 2 bases; nucleotides not matched to a gene: 6. The CDR3 is 14 amino acids. The germline CDR1 and CDR2 sequences are MDHEN and SYDVKM. The CDR3 bases are TGTGCCAGCAGGTTCACAGGGGTACAAGAGACCCAGTACTTC. This sequence encodes CASRFTGVQETQYF.

The chain joins TRBV5-1 to TRBJ1-2, with D perhaps TRBD1 (5 bases). Trimming took 1 base from V and 5 from J, leaving 15 bases between them. Germline V gives CDR1 SGHRS, CDR2 YFSETQ. The length of the CDR3 is 15 residues. The CDR3 nucleotides are TGCGCCAGCAGCTTGAATGCAGGGCAGTCGTATGGCTACACCTTC. Residues: CASSLNAGQSYGYTF.

Only one count was recorded for this clone. The chain employs TRBV2 and TRBJ2-7, with 13 bases lining up with TRBD2. Germline CDR1 reads SNHLY; CDR2 reads FYNNEI. The length of the CDR3 is 16 residues. Losses at the gene ends were 5 bases for V and 5 bases for J; bases not matched to a gene: 9. This chain's CDR3 is CASSPTGTSGVDEQYF. The CDR3 nucleotides are TGTGCCAGCAGTCCTACCGGGACTAGCGGGGTCGACGAGCAGTACTTC.

The chain joins TRBV18 to TRBJ2-7, with D uncertain. The V gene's germline CDR1 is KGHSH and CDR2 LQKENI. V dropped 4 bases and J dropped 0 bases, with 16 bases sitting between them. This CDR3 region has 16 residues. CDR3 coding DNA: TGTGCCAGCTCACGGTCGGAGTCCACAATCTCCTACGAGCAGTACTTC. It translates to CASSRSESTISYEQYF.

This clone appeared a few times. The rearrangement links TRBV9 to TRBJ2-3; 13 positions agree with TRBD2. Losses at the gene ends were 0 bases for V and 5 bases for J; bases not matched to a gene: 0. The CDR3 loop spans 15 amino acids. Germline values: CDR1 SGDLS, CDR2 YYNGEE. The CDR3 is CASSVGLAGGDTQYF. CDR3 nucleotide sequence: TGTGCCAGCAGCGTAGGACTAGCGGGAGGAGATACGCAGTATTTT.

This clone was seen a few times. The CDR3 sequence: CASSSGSLASPLHF. CDR3 sequence (DNA): TGTGCCAGCTCTTCCGGGTCCCTGGCTTCACCCCTCCACTTT. The chain employs TRBV19 and TRBJ1-6; D is undetermined. The CDR3 covers 14 residues. Germline CDR1 reads LNHDA; CDR2 reads SQIVND (reference sequence). V was clipped by 9 bases and J by 9 bases, with 18 bases between them.

The CDR3 coding sequence is TGTGCCAGCAGCACTGGACAGGGACTCTATGGCTACACCTTC. Its translation is CASSTGQGLYGYTF. This chain joins TRBV7-9 and TRBJ1-2, with 8 nucleotides matching TRBD1. V shed 5 bases, J shed 4 bases, and the junction held 6 bases outside the gene matches. The V gene's germline CDR1 is SEHNR and CDR2 FQNEAQ (reference sequence). The CDR3 extends over 14 amino acids.

The chain is built from TRBV6-6 and TRBJ2-7, with 8 bases aligning to TRBD1. CDR3 length: 14 residues. The germline V gene encodes CDR1 MNHNY and CDR2 SVGAGI (reference sequence). V lost 4 bases, J lost 7 bases, and 9 bases stayed unmatched. The CDR3 protein is CASSSSGGWGEQYF. In DNA, the CDR3 is TGTGCCAGCAGTTCCTCAGGGGGCTGGGGAGAGCAGTACTTC.

The chain couples TRBV5-1 to TRBJ2-1; TRBD1 agrees at 8 bases. V gave up 0 bases and J gave up 9 bases; unmatched junction bases: 5. This CDR3 is built from 14 residues. Germline CDR1 is SGHRS and CDR2 is YFSETQ. In DNA form, the CDR3 reads TGCGCCAGCAGCTTGGATACAGGGGGTGGTGAGCAGTTCTTC. It specifies CASSLDTGGGEQFF.

The CDR3 reads CASSIQGAKEKLFF. CDR3 sequence (DNA): TGTGCCAGTAGTATTCAGGGGGCGAAAGAAAAACTGTTTTTT. The chain uses TRBV19 and TRBJ1-4, with 8 bases aligning to TRBD1. The CDR3 loop spans 14 amino acids. V gave up 3 bases and J gave up 8 bases; unmatched junction bases: 5. The germline CDR1 and CDR2 sequences are LNHDA and SQIVND (reference sequence).

This chain joins TRBV5-1 and TRBJ1-3; 7 nucleotides match TRBD1. The CDR3 spans 15 residues. The germline gives CDR1 SGHRS, CDR2 YFSETQ. Losses at the gene ends were 4 bases for V and 0 bases for J; bases not matched to a gene: 4. The CDR3 spells CASSPGDSSGNTIYF. Here the CDR3 DNA reads TGCGCCAGCAGCCCTGGGGACAGCTCTGGAAACACCATATATTTT.

The chain combines TRBV7-3 with TRBJ2-3; a possible D gene is TRBD1 (6 bases). The length of the CDR3 is 14 residues. Germline assignment: CDR1 SGHTA and CDR2 FQGTGA. The ends were cut back, 6 bases at V and 7 bases at J, with 17 bases in the middle. The CDR3 nucleotides read TGTGCCAGCAGTCCAGGGGACGTGCGGCATACGCAGTATTTT. Residues: CASSPGDVRHTQYF. The full variable domain, in which reference TRBV7-3 and TRBJ2-3 provide the parts outside the CDR3, is GAGVSQTPSNKVTEKGKYVELRCDPISGHTALYWYRQSLGQGPEFLIYFQGTGAADDSGLPNDRFFAVRPEGSVSTLKIQRTERGDSAVYLCASSPGDVRHTQYFGPGTRLTVL.

The chain combines TRBV6-1 with TRBJ1-5; tentatively, D is TRBD1 (5 bases). CDR3 length: 15 amino acids. Deletions cut 6 bases from V and 0 bases from J, with 12 bases between. The germline CDR1 and CDR2 sequences are MNHNS and SASEGT. CDR3 sequence reads: CASRAQVYSNQPQHF. CDR3 sequence (DNA): TGTGCCAGCAGGGCACAGGTTTATAGCAATCAGCCCCAGCATTTT.

In its sample, this clone is medium-sized (0.01 to 0.1%). The CDR3 protein is CASSWGTSLYEQYF. CDR3 sequence (DNA): TGTGCCAGCAGTTGGGGTACTAGTCTGTACGAGCAGTACTTC. The chain carries TRBV28 and TRBJ2-7; D is perhaps TRBD2 (5 bases). The V and J ends lost 4 bases and 4 bases respectively, with 14 bases between them. Germline V CDR1 and CDR2: MDHEN, SYDVKM. The length of the CDR3 is 14 residues.